Listed below are T cell receptor beta chains from one sample, sequenced in a study of shared clonotypes between healthy human individuals. Measured with immunoSEQ multiplex PCR; TCRdb has only the in-frame clones, and not every one. The sample shows over a million clones, 75% to 80% of them seen only once. Sequenced material: memory CD4+ T cells from PBMCs. The receptors originated from a man between 18 and 35 years old in good health. Some clones in this sample may be carry-over from other donors' samples. Both conserved end residues are part of each CDR3. Each record gives: CDR3 length, V gene, J gene, clone size, D gene, CDR3 DNA, CDR3 protein. The D gene is left open where the match is weak. The listing skips clone size in some rows; elsewhere it reads once, few, many or a size class.

>11|TRBV28|TRBJ2-7|.|.
TGTGCCAGCAGGGATATAGACGAGCAGTACTTC
CASRDIDEQYF
>13|TRBV5-6|TRBJ2-7|.|.
TGTGCCAGCAGCTTGGCCTCAGGGTTCGAGCAGTACTTC
CASSLASGFEQYF
>11|TRBV29-1|TRBJ1-1|.|.
TGCAGCGTTGCCAGGGACACTGAAGCTTTCTTT
CSVARDTEAFF
>14|TRBV19|TRBJ1-3|.|.
TGTGCCACCGCTCAGGGGATCTCTGGAAACACCATATATTTT
CATAQGISGNTIYF
>12|TRBV2|TRBJ1-2|.|.
TGTGCCAGCAGCCCATCGTACAGGGACTACACCTTC
CASSPSYRDYTF
>15|TRBV30|TRBJ2-1|.|TRBD2
TGTGCCTGGAGTCCGGGGGGCGGGAGGGCCACTGAGCAGTTCTTC
CAWSPGGGRATEQFF
>13|TRBV7-3|TRBJ2-5|.|.
TGTGCCAGCAGCTTAAGAGGGGGGGAGACCCAGTACTTC
CASSLRGGETQYF
>15|TRBV6-5|TRBJ2-7|.|.
TGTGCCAGCAGGGCCCACTCCCGGGCCGACTACGAGCAGTACTTC
CASRAHSRADYEQYF
>16|TRBV7-8|TRBJ2-5|.|.
TGTGCCAGCAGCTTAGCCCCTAGCGTGGAGGTGGAGACCCAGTACTTC
CASSLAPSVEVETQYF
>16|TRBV5-4|TRBJ2-7|.|TRBD2
TGTGCCAGCAGCCCCTGGGGGCGGGAGGGCCGGGACGAGCAGTACTTC
CASSPWGREGRDEQYF
>15|TRBV19|TRBJ2-7|few|TRBD1
TGTGCCAGCAAACAATCCGGGACAGGAGGCTACGAGCAGTACTTC
CASKQSGTGGYEQYF
>14|TRBV2|TRBJ1-1|.|TRBD1
TGTGCCAGCAGTGTGACAGGGGGGATAGCTGAAGCTTTCTTT
CASSVTGGIAEAFF
>14|TRBV7-3|TRBJ2-3|.|.
TGTGCCAGCAGCCCCGACAGGTTCACAGATACGCAGTATTTT
CASSPDRFTDTQYF
>14|TRBV6-1|TRBJ2-3|.|.
TGTGCCAGCAGTGAAGCCCGTAGCACAGATACGCAGTATTTT
CASSEARSTDTQYF
>13|TRBV6-1|TRBJ2-1|.|.
TGTGCCAGCAGTGGCAGGGTTGGCAATGAGCAGTTCTTC
CASSGRVGNEQFF
>17|TRBV6-1|TRBJ2-6|.|TRBD2
TGTGCCAGCAGTGAATGGGGGGGGAGTTCTGGGGCCAACGTCCTGACTTTC
CASSEWGGSSGANVLTF
>13|TRBV6-1|TRBJ2-1|.|.
TGTGCCAGCGGGGCATCCCCCTACAATGAGCAGTTCTTC
CASGASPYNEQFF